This T cell receptor beta chain was recovered during a study of tumor and adjacent non-tumor tissue in lung cancer. Across the whole study: There were 12 adenocarcinoma, a couple of squamous cell carcinoma and 1 small cell lung cancer cases. Stage I to III disease affected 10 men and several women aged about 31 to 85. Overall study results and limits: Tumor TCR diversity, when higher, was linked to shorter survival. Normal lung showed higher cumulative top 100 clone frequency than tumor.

TCRbeta libraries were built with three rounds of nested PCR, modified from ARM-PCR. One entry per CDR3 protein results from TCRdb running MiXCR on the multiplex PCR reads. The sample has around 74,000 distinct CDR3 sequences, less than 75% seen once. The CDR3 sequence is 14 residues long. CDR1 is MNHEY, CDR2 SVGAGI, per germline. This sample's RNA came from whole unsorted tissue. Points on this clonotype: Its antigen remains unidentified. This may arise from a read error, as a much more abundant clone is one base away.

The chain links TRBV6-5 to TRBJ2-1; no firm D call. This receptor was obtained from a woman in her sixties or seventies with non-small cell lung cancer. Source material: lung tumor tissue. The CDR3 region has the DNA TGTGCCGGCAGTTACTTTGGGGACTACAATGAGCAGTTCTTC. This translates into CAGSYFGDYNEQFF.